These 28 T cell receptor beta chains were sequenced from one sample in a study of beta chain features in type 1 diabetes. Expressed TCRB transcripts were sequenced after all isolated RNA was converted to cDNA. Clones were read by immunoSEQ multiplex PCR, and TCRdb kept only the in-frame ones, dropping some. The top ten clones hold 0.017% of a sample with about 400,000 clones, roughly 13% of them seen once. Sequenced sample: naive CD4+ T cells from blood. Source of these receptors: a man aged 18 to 35 in good health.

The chain couples TRBV7-3 to TRBJ2-1, with 13 bases identical to TRBD2. V dropped 5 bases and J dropped 6; count of bases not matched to a gene: 4. The CDR3 totals 15 residues. CDR1 is SGHTA and CDR2 is FQGTGA in the germline V gene. CDR3 coding DNA: TGTGCCAGCAGCCCGGGACTAGCGGGGTTCAATGAGCAGTTCTTC. Translating it yields CASSPGLAGFNEQFF. Together with reference TRBV7-3 and TRBJ2-1, the CDR3 gives the full variable domain: GAGVSQTPSNKVTEKGKYVELRCDPISGHTALYWYRQSLGQGPEFLIYFQGTGAADDSGLPNDRFFAVRPEGSVSTLKIQRTERGDSAVYLCASSPGLAGFNEQFFGPGTRLTVL.

The chain has TRBV6-5 and TRBJ1-4, with 8 bases identical to TRBD1. This CDR3 has 14 residues. The V and J ends lost 5 bases and 5 bases, in that order; junction bases with no gene match: 4. Looked up from germline, CDR1 is MNHEY and CDR2 is SVGAGI. Here the CDR3 DNA reads TGTGCCAGCAGTACTCAGGGGGCGAATGAAAAACTGTTTTTT. This gives the protein CASSTQGANEKLFF.

DNA of the CDR3: TGCGCCAGCAGCTTGCGGACAGGGAATGATTCACCCCTCCACTTT. Amino acid sequence: CASSLRTGNDSPLHF. The chain links TRBV5-1 to TRBJ1-6; the match to TRBD1 covers 8 bases. Trimming took 1 base from V and 8 from J; bases not matched to a gene: 5. CDR1 SGHRS and CDR2 YFSETQ come from the germline V gene. There are 15 residues in the CDR3.

This clone came up a few times. The chain recombines TRBV6-5 with TRBJ2-1; no reliable D call. The CDR3 loop spans 12 amino acids. Germline values: CDR1 MNHEY, CDR2 SVGAGI. Trimming left V 5 bases short and J 8 bases short, with 10 bases between. The CDR3 reads CASSPPGHEQFF. For the CDR3, the DNA is TGTGCCAGCAGTCCACCCGGTCATGAGCAGTTCTTC.

The J gene is TRBJ2-5, the V gene TRBV18; D is unresolved. The CDR3 is 13 residues long. Germline CDR1 and CDR2: KGHSH and LQKENI. V shed 5 bases and J shed 5 bases, with 12 bases lying between them. For the CDR3, the DNA is TGTGCCAGCTCAAGAAGCCCCACGGAGACCCAGTACTTC. The encoded protein is CASSRSPTETQYF.

The V and J genes are TRBV5-1 and TRBJ2-1, with TRBD2 identical over 13 bases. Looked up from germline, CDR1 is SGHRS and CDR2 is YFSETQ. This CDR3 is built from 16 residues. Trimming took 3 bases from V and 5 from J; bases not matched to a gene: 5. CDR3 DNA sequence: TGCGCCAGCAGCTCCGGACTAGCGGGGGCCAACAATGAGCAGTTCTTC. Protein: CASSSGLAGANNEQFF.

This clone has only one observation. The chain carries TRBV28 and TRBJ2-2; D is possibly TRBD1 (5 bases). This CDR3 region has 12 residues. Germline V gene sequence: CDR1 MDHEN, CDR2 SYDVKM. Trimming removed 6 bases at V and 6 bases at J, with 8 bases between. CDR3 sequence (DNA): TGTGCCAGCAGGCCCAGGGCCGGGGAGCTGTTTTTT. Its translation: CASRPRAGELFF.

The J gene is TRBJ2-7, the V gene TRBV7-2; possible D gene TRBD1, 7 bases. The germline gives CDR1 SGHTA, CDR2 FQGNSA. The CDR3 extends over 15 amino acids. Between the trimmed V and J ends, which lost 1 base and 3 bases, there was a span of 13 bases. The CDR3 loop is CASSLGGDRRYEQYF. The CDR3 bases are TGTGCCAGCAGCTTAGGGGGGGACAGACGCTACGAGCAGTACTTC.

This clone was observed a handful of times. J is TRBJ2-2 and V is TRBV7-2, with TRBD1 as a possible D gene (5 bases). CDR3 length: 16 residues. The V end lost 3 bases, the J end lost 1 base, and 12 bases lay between the germline ends. Germline V gives CDR1 SGHTA, CDR2 FQGNSA. The CDR3 region is CASSFIQGGNTGELFF. In nucleotides, the CDR3 is TGTGCCAGCAGCTTTATTCAGGGCGGGAACACCGGGGAGCTGTTTTTT.

V usage is TRBV5-4 and J usage is TRBJ2-5; TRBD2 matches at 12 bases. The trim removed 4 bases at V and 5 bases at J, leaving 12 bases unmatched. This CDR3 is 17 amino acids long. The germline V gene has CDR1 SGHNT and CDR2 YYREEE (reference sequence). In DNA, the CDR3 is TGTGCCAGCAGCCATAACTCTGGACTAGCGGGAATGGAGACCCAGTACTTC. Its protein is CASSHNSGLAGMETQYF.

The chain joins TRBV4-2 to TRBJ1-5; D is uncertain. The V gene's germline CDR1 is LGHNA and CDR2 YNFKEQ. Trimming removed 0 bases from V and 5 bases from J, with 11 bases in between. The CDR3 sequence is 15 residues long. CDR3 in DNA: TGTGCCAGCAGCCAAGATCGCACTTCTTATCAGCCCCAGCATTTT. Its protein product is CASSQDRTSYQPQHF.

This chain joins TRBV19 and TRBJ2-3; 9 bases align to TRBD1. Germline CDR1 is LNHDA and CDR2 is SQIVND (reference sequence). The CDR3 contains 20 residues. V shed 5 bases and J 1 base; nucleotides not matched to a gene: 19. The CDR3 spells CASSASPGQGSGLGTDTQYF. CDR3 in DNA: TGTGCCAGTAGTGCCAGTCCGGGACAGGGTAGTGGTTTGGGCACAGATACGCAGTATTTT.

In this sample, this clone turned up a few times. The chain couples TRBV28 to TRBJ2-1, with 8 nucleotides matching TRBD1. This CDR3 region has 16 residues. J gave up 2 bases and V 2 bases, and 5 bases lay outside the gene matches. The germline gives CDR1 MDHEN, CDR2 SYDVKM. In DNA form, the CDR3 reads TGTGCCAGCAGTTTAGGTAACAGGGGGACCTACAATGAGCAGTTCTTC. Protein sequence: CASSLGNRGTYNEQFF. The whole variable domain, remainder taken from reference TRBV28 and TRBJ2-1, is DVKVTQSSRYLVKRTGEKVFLECVQDMDHENMFWYRQDPGLGLRLIYFSYDVKMKEKGDIPEGYSVSREKKERFSLILESASTNQTSMYLCASSLGNRGTYNEQFFGPGTRLTVL.

The chain links TRBV5-1 to TRBJ1-1, with D possibly being TRBD1 (5 bases). Germline V gene lookup returns CDR1 SGHRS and CDR2 YFSETQ. Trimming took 0 bases from V and 6 from J, leaving 18 bases between them. The CDR3 consists of 16 residues. This chain's CDR3 is CASSLDVRGGEAEAFF. The CDR3 region has the DNA TGCGCCAGCAGCTTGGATGTACGGGGGGGTGAGGCTGAAGCTTTCTTT.

The chain carries TRBV30 and TRBJ1-5; 10 bases line up with TRBD1. Germline CDR1 is GTSNPN and CDR2 is SVGIG (reference sequence). Trimming cost V 1 base and J 4 bases; bases outside gene matches: 1. This CDR3 has 14 amino acids. This CDR3 reads CAWSGQGANQPQHF. DNA for the CDR3: TGTGCCTGGAGTGGACAGGGGGCGAATCAGCCCCAGCATTTT.

This clone turned up a few times. The chain recombines TRBV27 with TRBJ2-1; maybe TRBD2 (5 bases). CDR3 length: 15 amino acids. Germline CDR1 and CDR2: MNHEY and SMNVEV (reference sequence). Trimming removed 5 bases at V and 1 base at J, with 12 bases between. CDR3 sequence: CASSPRTASYNEQFF. CDR3 in DNA: TGTGCCAGCAGTCCACGGACTGCATCCTACAATGAGCAGTTCTTC.

The chain is built from TRBV29-1 and TRBJ2-7; 7 nucleotides match TRBD1. The germline gives CDR1 SQVTM, CDR2 ANQGSEA. This CDR3 spans 12 amino acids. V shed 3 bases and J 12 bases; nucleotides not matched to a gene: 11. The CDR3 reads CSVELTGVSRYF. DNA of the CDR3: TGCAGCGTTGAGTTAACAGGGGTGTCTCGGTACTTC.

The rearrangement links TRBV11-2 to TRBJ1-6; D might be TRBD1 (5 bases). Germline V lookup: CDR1 SGHAT, CDR2 FQNNGV. The CDR3 contains 14 residues. V lost 3 bases and J 7 bases, leaving 10 bases between the germline ends. The CDR3 DNA sequence: TGTGCCAGCAGCTTCCGACAGAGCAATTCACCCCTCCACTTT. It encodes CASSFRQSNSPLHF.

This clone was picked up a small number of times. The chain links TRBV28 to TRBJ1-5; 7 bases are shared with TRBD1. The V segment lost 6 bases and the J segment 0 bases; nucleotides outside the gene matches: 5. Germline CDR1 reads MDHEN; CDR2 reads SYDVKM. There are 15 residues in the CDR3. CDR3 DNA sequence: TGTGCCAGCAGCAAACAGGGGTATAGCAATCAGCCCCAGCATTTT. Amino acid sequence: CASSKQGYSNQPQHF.

This clone was picked up a small number of times. CDR3 DNA: TGTGCCAGCAGCTTAGCAGCGGGGGGTCCGGTAGGCACAGATACGCAGTATTTT. Translation gives CASSLAAGGPVGTDTQYF. V and J are TRBV7-9 and TRBJ2-3; 9 positions match TRBD2. The germline V gene has CDR1 SEHNR and CDR2 FQNEAQ (reference sequence). This CDR3 has 18 residues. V dropped 0 bases and J dropped 1; count of bases not matched to a gene: 8.

This rearrangement joins TRBV6-4 to TRBJ1-1; D may be TRBD1 (6 bases). V gave up 6 bases and J gave up 0 bases, with 8 bases separating them. The CDR3 runs to 13 residues. Per germline, CDR1 MRHNA and CDR2 SNTAGT. CDR3 region: CASRRTVNTEAFF. CDR3 DNA sequence: TGTGCCAGCAGGCGGACAGTGAACACTGAAGCTTTCTTT.

In its sample, this clone was seen a few times. This chain links TRBV30 with TRBJ2-4; D unresolved. The CDR3 sequence is 15 residues long. Germline CDR1 reads GTSNPN; CDR2 reads SVGIG (reference sequence). The V gene lost 4 bases and the J gene lost 1 base, with 14 bases spanning the gap. The CDR3 is CAWMLGTVAKNIQYF. The CDR3 region has the DNA TGTGCCTGGATGCTCGGTACTGTGGCCAAAAACATTCAGTACTTC.

Remarks on this clone: At one boundary the junction diverges from the germline segment, which might be a read error. The rearrangement uses TRBV12-5 and TRBJ2-1, with a tentative D call TRBD1 (5 bases). The CDR3 runs to 13 residues. CDR1 and CDR2 from the germline V gene are LGHNT and FRNRAP. The CDR3: CASGLPGYSEQFF. CDR3 in DNA: TGTGCTAGTGGTTTGCCAGGGTACAGTGAGCAGTTCTTC.

This clone has only a few counts. The V and J genes are TRBV19 and TRBJ2-1; D not resolved. The CDR3 is 15 amino acids. The V and J ends lost 8 bases and 10 bases respectively, with 24 bases between them. Germline V gene data show CDR1 as LNHDA and CDR2 as SQIVND (reference sequence). Here the CDR3 reads CASSKPNYPPSEQFF. The CDR3 nucleotides read TGTGCCAGTTCGAAACCCAACTACCCACCATCGGAGCAGTTCTTC.

The chain couples TRBV6-1 to TRBJ2-5; 9 bases agree with TRBD1. The CDR3 runs 15 residues. The germline CDR1 and CDR2 sequences are MNHNS and SASEGT. V dropped 5 bases and J dropped 5; count of bases not matched to a gene: 9. CDR3 nucleotide sequence: TGTGCCAGCAGTCAGGACAGGGGAGAGCGGGAGACCCAGTACTTC. Its protein product is CASSQDRGERETQYF.

The chain has TRBV11-2 and TRBJ2-3; 10 bases are a match to TRBD2. Germline CDR1 and CDR2: SGHAT and FQNNGV. The CDR3 has 17 residues. Trimming removed 6 bases from V and 2 bases from J; junction bases left unmatched: 11. Here the CDR3 DNA reads TGTGCCAGCAGACATGAACTAGCGGGGTCTCTCACAGATACGCAGTATTTT. Amino acid sequence: CASRHELAGSLTDTQYF.

This clone was detected a few times. This CDR3 is also generated by other DNA sequences in the sample. The chain couples TRBV7-2 to TRBJ2-7; D is ambiguous. V lost 2 bases and J lost 3, with 8 bases in between. Looked up from germline, CDR1 is SGHTA and CDR2 is FQGNSA. The CDR3 is made up of 13 amino acids. The CDR3 DNA sequence: TGTGCCAGCAGCTTATCCGGCGGCTACGAGCAGTACTTC. Its translation is CASSLSGGYEQYF.

The chain combines TRBV30 with TRBJ2-7; D is undetermined. V lost 4 bases and J 6 bases, leaving 13 bases between the germline ends. Germline V gives CDR1 GTSNPN, CDR2 SVGIG (reference sequence). CDR3 size: 12 residues. The CDR3 DNA sequence: TGTGCCTGGACTGTCACCGCTACCGAGCAGTACTTC. Translated: CAWTVTATEQYF.